This T cell receptor (beta chain) originates from a study of blood T cell repertoires in COVID-19. As for the study in general: Samples taken during acute and convalescent COVID-19 were collected in the United States, Italy and Spain. T cells, B-cell-depleted T cells, or PBMCs supplied cDNA or gDNA.

Under the authors' procedure: Reference gene primer amplification gave estimated nucleated cell counts. Repertoires were generated with immunoSEQ multiplex PCR, while TCRdb's copy carries only in-frame clones and drops some. V and J calls and clone size are copied from that table; D and trimming were computed from the DNA. Among a few hundred thousand clones, around 87% were seen once, and the ten largest hold 1%. In this sample, this clone turned up once. Trimming cost V 5 bases and J 6 bases; bases outside gene matches: 9. Germline loops: CDR1 SGHVS, CDR2 FQNEAQ. The CDR3 runs 15 residues. The chain carries TRBV7-8 and TRBJ1-2, with 10 bases fitting TRBD1. The specimen sequenced was peripheral blood. This TCR was sampled from a man between 45 and 60 years old with active or convalescent COVID-19. The DNA for the CDR3 is TGTGCCAGCAGCAACACACCGGGACAGGGGCATGGCTACACCTTC. Encoded protein: CASSNTPGQGHGYTF.